This TCR beta chain was identified during a study of cytomegalovirus exposure and HLA in healthy donors. A note on this clone: Its cognate antigen is unknown.

General study findings and limits: Per a prior analysis, the majority of TCR beta V segments were productive roughly 90% or roughly 30% of the time. Among immune exposure information, only CMV serostatus was available. It was confirmed in vitro that three of the CMV-associated chains were specific for CMV antigens.

The PCR employed 60 Vbeta primers together with 13 Jbeta primers. Original processing methods: About 11 million of the 60 million to 80 million unique TCR beta chains counted in a later analysis were shared. Here immunoSEQ multiplex PCR was the method, and the copy in TCRdb shows in-frame clones only, minus some. That table gives V, J and clone size, and the DNA gave D and trimming. Its listing shows roughly 100,000 clones. This receptor was obtained from a woman in her twenties or thirties in good health and CMV-seronegative. Sequencing used PBMCs.

CDR3 nucleotide sequence: TGTGCCAGCAGCTCGGGCGGGAGCTCCTACAATGAGCAGTTCTTC. Translating gives CASSSGGSSYNEQFF. V is TRBV5-8 and J is TRBJ2-1; 7 nucleotides match TRBD2. Per germline, CDR1 SGHTS and CDR2 YDEGEE. The junction had 3 bases not matched to a gene; V was cut back by 3 bases and J by 0 bases. The CDR3 has 15 residues.